A selection of T cell receptor beta chains follows, all from one sample in a study of cytomegalovirus exposure and HLA in healthy donors. Data came from immunoSEQ multiplex PCR; TCRdb stores just in-frame clones and leaves some out. The table includes more than 85,000 clones, roughly 88% detected once. The source material was PBMCs. The receptors here all came from a young woman in good health and CMV-seronegative. Each CDR3 is given without its conserved first and last residue.

j_gene	v_gene	CDR3aa
TRBJ2-7	TRBV7-4	ASSLEEGQCFYEQY
TRBJ2-5	TRBV18	ASSPPMTGLRETQY
TRBJ1-1	TRBV25-1	ASSLTDTSEAF
TRBJ2-1	TRBV28	ASKGTGTGYNEQF
TRBJ2-3	TRBV9	ASAGTSEPQWGDTQY
TRBJ2-2	TRBV4-1	ASSQVVWTGPGELF
TRBJ1-4	TRBV7-9	ASSLAPSGSEKLF
TRBJ2-1	TRBV13	ASSFGQGRGEQF
TRBJ2-7	TRBV11-2	ASSLDRAYEQY
TRBJ1-1	TRBV2	ASSAQGARRLNTEAF
TRBJ1-1	TRBV6-1	ASSPGFSNTEAF
TRBJ1-1	TRBV7-9	SSSSGVNTEAF
TRBJ2-1	TRBV27	ASSPIWSHNEQF
TRBJ2-5	TRBV7-2	ASSPDRGRKETQY
TRBJ1-1	TRBV4-1	ASSQVYRTGKPEAF
TRBJ2-1	TRBV5-1	ASSMSRGGHSEQF
TRBJ2-2	TRBV27	ASSLITAGELF
TRBJ1-2	TRBV29-1	SGTGDYGYT
TRBJ2-7	TRBV4-2	ASSQGLGQGGEQY
TRBJ1-4	TRBV7-9	ASSTQDRGREKLF
TRBJ2-2	TRBV9	ASSSHNLGGAGELF
TRBJ2-5	TRBV7-8	ASSQLPDKTGSQETQY
TRBJ2-5	TRBV11-2	ASSGYRDWWSETQY
TRBJ2-2	TRBV7-8	ASSLLGQGNTGELF
TRBJ1-2	TRBV7-9	ASSPTGANYGYT
TRBJ1-4	TRBV7-9	SSSSFGTGRGEKLF
TRBJ2-3	TRBV27	ASSPGTGVMDTQY
TRBJ2-7	TRBV28	ATRTGGNEQY
TRBJ2-7	TRBV9	ASSVGPTLGYEQY
TRBJ2-7	TRBV6-1	ASSRQHLRLYEQY
TRBJ2-2	TRBV10-1	ASSGSLTSGKNTGELF
TRBJ2-1	TRBV6-1	ASSEDSREGYNEQF
TRBJ1-2	TRBV7-9	ASSPWGGDYGYT
TRBJ1-3	TRBV2	ASSLDNSGNTIY
TRBJ1-1	TRBV5-6	ASSLEGVAF
TRBJ2-2	TRBV5-6	ASSFYRETNTGELF